These 21 T cell receptor beta chains share one sample of origin, sequenced in a study of CD8 T cells in Susac syndrome. With random hexamers, about 0.5 to 1 ug RNA was reverse transcribed. TCRdb passed the immunoSEQ multiplex PCR reads through MiXCR, listing each CDR3 protein once. The table has tens of thousands of distinct CDR3 sequences, around 94% seen once; the top ten hold about 0.3%. Sample: CD8+ T cells from PBMCs. The receptors here all came from a human donor in good health.

In DNA form, the CDR3 reads TGTGCCAGCACCCTTTGGAGGGGGAGTGACAATGAGCAGTTCTTC. As protein: CASTLWRGSDNEQFF. This chain connects TRBV12-3 or TRBV12-4 to TRBJ2-1; perhaps D is TRBD1 or TRBD2 (6 bases each). V was shortened by 7 bases and J by 5 bases, with 18 bases between the two germline ends. This CDR3 contains 15 residues.

The chain links TRBV20-1 to TRBJ1-2; 11 positions match TRBD1. This CDR3 has 15 amino acids. The V gene end was trimmed by 0 bases and the J gene end by 8 bases; junction bases not matched to a gene: 8. The germline V gene has CDR1 DFQATT and CDR2 SNEGSKA (reference sequence). The CDR3 spells CSARDPGQGARGYTF. The CDR3 nucleotides read TGCAGTGCTAGAGATCCAGGACAGGGGGCGCGGGGCTACACCTTC.

In its sample, this clonotype was seen once. This chain joins TRBV27 and TRBJ2-7; tentatively, D is TRBD2 (6 bases). The V gene lost 5 bases and the J gene lost 2 bases, with 22 bases spanning the gap. CDR3 length equals 17 residues. CDR1 and CDR2 (germline): MNHEY, SMNVEV (reference sequence). The CDR3 loop is CASSPTVGARGAYEQYV. The CDR3 nucleotides are TGTGCCAGCAGTCCCACAGTCGGGGCCCGCGGGGCCTACGAGCAGTACGTC.

The rearrangement links TRBV7-9 to TRBJ1-5; 9 bases are shared with TRBD1. Germline values: CDR1 SEHNR, CDR2 FQNEAQ (reference sequence). The CDR3 length is 15 residues. V shed 3 bases and J 7 bases; nucleotides not matched to a gene: 7. CDR3 protein: CASSFTGGAGQPQHF. CDR3 bases: TGTGCCAGCAGCTTTACAGGGGGCGCCGGGCAGCCCCAGCATTTT.

The chain is built from TRBV25-1 and TRBJ1-2; TRBD1 might be the D (6 bases). This CDR3 contains 12 residues. V was clipped by 6 bases and J by 7 bases, with 12 bases between them. Germline CDR1 is MGHDK and CDR2 is SYGVNS. CDR3 region: CASRTGRAGYTF. In DNA form, the CDR3 reads TGTGCCAGCAGGACAGGTAGGGCTGGCTACACCTTC.

The sample holds one count of this clonotype. The rearrangement uses TRBV11-2 and TRBJ2-5; 8 bases match TRBD2. J was trimmed by 7 bases and V by 5 bases; bases with no gene match: 18. Germline V gene lookup returns CDR1 SGHAT and CDR2 FQNNGV. The CDR3 sequence is 17 residues long. This CDR3 is CASSTPKAGAAVMTQYF. The CDR3 DNA sequence: TGTGCCAGCAGCACCCCCAAAGCGGGGGCTGCCGTGATGACCCAGTACTTC.

This clonotype was observed a handful of times. This chain joins TRBV4-2 and TRBJ2-7, with TRBD1 as a possible D gene (5 bases). V was pared by 0 bases and J by 2 bases, with 11 bases between. CDR3 length equals 15 residues. Germline V gives CDR1 LGHNA, CDR2 YNFKEQ. The CDR3 loop reads CASSQEAARAYEQYF. The CDR3 nucleotides read TGTGCCAGCAGCCAAGAAGCTGCCAGGGCCTACGAGCAGTACTTC.

Here the CDR3 DNA reads TGTGCCTCGGGTGGGCGGGACTCCTACAATGAGCAGTTCTTC. Protein product: CASGGRDSYNEQFF. The rearrangement joins TRBV30 to TRBJ2-1; D may be TRBD2 (6 bases). Per germline, CDR1 GTSNPN and CDR2 SVGIG (reference sequence). The CDR3 has 14 amino acids. V lost 7 bases and J lost 0, with 13 bases in between.

This clonotype was detected only once. V is TRBV7-3 and J is TRBJ1-2; D gene ambiguous. This CDR3 has 15 residues. V was pared by 1 base and J by 2 bases, with 11 bases between. Germline V gene data show CDR1 as SGHTA and CDR2 as FQGTGA. CDR3 coding DNA: TGTGCCAGCAGCTTAATGGGCGGAACAAACTATGGCTACACCTTC. Its translation is CASSLMGGTNYGYTF.

The gene calls are TRBV30 and TRBJ2-5; the match to TRBD1 covers 7 bases. Trimming at V came to 7 bases and at J to 5 bases, leaving 13 bases not matched to a gene. The CDR3 contains 14 residues. Germline assignment: CDR1 GTSNPN and CDR2 SVGIG (reference sequence). Written as DNA, the CDR3 is TGTGCCTACTCCAGGGACAGCCCGGAGGAGACCCAGTACTTC. As protein: CAYSRDSPEETQYF.

The chain links TRBV6-5 to TRBJ1-5; D unresolved. V dropped 5 bases and J dropped 7 bases, with 12 bases sitting between them. The CDR3 runs 13 residues. The germline CDR1 and CDR2 sequences are MNHEY and SVGAGI. This chain's CDR3 is CASSIMTNQPQHF. Written as DNA, the CDR3 is TGTGCCAGCAGTATTATGACAAACCAGCCCCAGCATTTT.

The genes are TRBV7-2 and TRBJ2-7; no reliable D call. Germline V gives CDR1 SGHTA, CDR2 FQGNSA. The V end lost 2 bases, the J end lost 0 bases, and 8 bases lay between the germline ends. This CDR3 has 14 amino acids. The CDR3: CASSLRTGSYEQYF. CDR3 nucleotide sequence: TGTGCCAGCAGCTTACGGACGGGCTCCTACGAGCAGTACTTC.

The chain joins TRBV20-1 to TRBJ2-3; D not certain. V lost 0 bases, J lost 7 bases, and 14 bases lay in between. CDR1 is DFQATT and CDR2 is SNEGSKA in the germline V gene (reference sequence). The CDR3 totals 14 residues. The CDR3 loop reads CSARDRASLYTQYF. CDR3 in DNA: TGCAGTGCTAGAGATCGCGCTAGTCTCTATACGCAGTATTTT.

In DNA, the CDR3 is TGCGCCGACAGCCAAGATGACGGTCTGATTCAGTACTTC. It is translated as CADSQDDGLIQYF. V usage is TRBV4-1 and J usage is TRBJ2-4, with a tentative D call TRBD1 (5 bases). This CDR3 region has 13 residues. V was trimmed by 11 bases and J by 10 bases, leaving 21 bases between them. Germline CDR1 and CDR2: MGHRA and YSYEKL.

This sequence joins TRBV11-1 and TRBJ2-5, with 8 bases aligning to TRBD1. This CDR3 comprises 15 residues. V was clipped by 5 bases and J by 5 bases; unmatched bases: 10. CDR1 is SGHAT and CDR2 is FQDESV in the germline V gene (reference sequence). The CDR3 here is CASSPRQGTTETQYF. The CDR3 DNA reads TGTGCCAGCAGCCCCCGACAGGGGACGACGGAGACCCAGTACTTC.

The chain is built from TRBV3-1 and TRBJ2-1; the D gene is possibly TRBD1 (6 bases). CDR3 length equals 15 residues. Germline assignment: CDR1 LGHDT and CDR2 YNNKEL (reference sequence). V was clipped by 3 bases and J by 0 bases, with 9 bases between them. CDR3: CASSQDRGSYNEQFF. For the CDR3, the DNA is TGTGCCAGCAGCCAGGACAGAGGCTCCTACAATGAGCAGTTCTTC.

The chain combines TRBV20-1 with TRBJ1-2, with TRBD1 matching over 10 bases. This CDR3 is built from 14 residues. Losses at the gene ends were 7 bases for V and 8 bases for J; bases not matched to a gene: 13. The V gene's germline CDR1 is DFQATT and CDR2 SNEGSKA (reference sequence). CDR3 region: CSVDLDRGPWGYTF. CDR3 DNA sequence: TGCAGTGTAGACCTTGACAGGGGGCCTTGGGGCTACACCTTC.

In this sample, this clonotype turned up once. The conserved phenylalanine or tryptophan normally closing the CDR3 is absent here, so this likely arose from a read error. It is unclear where the CDR3 begins or ends on the DNA, so no DNA is shown, and the CDR3 is as TCRdb lists it. V is TRBV7-9 and J is TRBJ2-3; the D call TRBD1 from the table was never checked on the DNA. Germline CDR1 is SEHNR and CDR2 is FQNEAQ (reference sequence). The CDR3 is 9 amino acids long, termini counted. The CDR3: CASGSRGGL.

This chain links TRBV29-1 with TRBJ1-1; possible D gene TRBD1, 6 bases. V lost 0 bases and J 1 base, leaving 18 bases between the germline ends. The CDR3 totals 17 residues. Germline assignment: CDR1 SQVTM and CDR2 ANQGSEA. In nucleotides, the CDR3 is TGCAGCGTTGAAGATACTAAGGGGGGGGGACAGAACACTGAAGCTTTCTTT. Protein: CSVEDTKGGGQNTEAFF.

The J gene is TRBJ1-5, the V gene TRBV19; D is uncertain. The germline V gene encodes CDR1 LNHDA and CDR2 SQIVND (reference sequence). The CDR3 is made up of 15 amino acids. Trimming removed 3 bases at V and 0 bases at J, with 9 bases between. In DNA, the CDR3 is TGTGCCAGTAGTATGTGGGGTAGTAGCAATCAGCCCCAGCATTTT. This codes for CASSMWGSSNQPQHF.

This CDR3 is CSAPGQRWYGYTF. The CDR3 DNA sequence: TGCAGTGCTCCAGGACAGCGGTGGTATGGCTACACCTTC. The chain is built from TRBV20-1 and TRBJ1-2, with D perhaps TRBD1 (6 bases). The CDR3 totals 13 residues. In germline, CDR1 is DFQATT, CDR2 SNEGSKA (reference sequence). Trimming left V 5 bases short and J 5 bases short, with 15 bases between.